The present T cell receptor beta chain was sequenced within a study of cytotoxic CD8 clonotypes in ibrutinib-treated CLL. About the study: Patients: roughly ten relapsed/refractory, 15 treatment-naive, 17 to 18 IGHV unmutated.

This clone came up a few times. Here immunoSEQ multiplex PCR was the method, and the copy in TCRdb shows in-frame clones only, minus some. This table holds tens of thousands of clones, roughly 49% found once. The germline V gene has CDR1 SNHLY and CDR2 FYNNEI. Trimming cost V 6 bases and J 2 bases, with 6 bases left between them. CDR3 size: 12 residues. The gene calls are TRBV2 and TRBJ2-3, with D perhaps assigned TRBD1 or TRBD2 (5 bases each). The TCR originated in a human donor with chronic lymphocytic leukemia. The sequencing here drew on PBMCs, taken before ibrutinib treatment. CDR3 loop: CASRGVTDTQYF. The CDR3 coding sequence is TGTGCCAGCAGGGGGGTCACAGATACGCAGTATTTT.